Reported below is one TCR beta chain. The antigen remains undetermined. The CDR3 contains 12 residues. CDR1 DFQATT and CDR2 SNEGSKA come from the germline V gene (reference sequence). The V end was cut by 1 base, the J end by 6 bases, with 8 bases between. The entry originates in a study of blood T cells in healthy people across ages. Through a sample-barcoded 5' primer and a J-beta primer mix, a second PCR was run for about 6 to 12 cycles. TCRdb re-called the 5' RACE reads with MiXCR, one entry per CDR3 protein. The data hold about 570,000 distinct CDR3 sequences, with about 25% observed a single time. Study-level results: TCR beta diversity, measured per million T cells, fell in a roughly linear way with age.

Sequenced: blood. The rearrangement joins TRBV20-1 to TRBJ2-3; no reliable D call. This TCR was recovered from a woman in her 70s in good health. The CDR3 region is CSARGQIDTQYF. The DNA for the CDR3 is TGCAGTGCTAGAGGTCAAATCGATACGCAGTATTTT.